These T cell receptor beta chains were read from a single sample in a study of blood T cells in healthy people across ages. Each CDR3 protein is one row after TCRdb ran MiXCR on the 5' RACE reads. The data hold 450,000 to 600,000 distinct CDR3 sequences, with roughly a quarter observed a single time. Separately, the same data were catalogued under a study of T cells of mothers and their children.

Sequenced input: blood. Receptors originate from a boy between 2 and 10 years old in good health. The CDR3 runs from the conserved cysteine through the conserved F or W. Each record gives: clone size, V gene, J gene, D gene, CDR3 protein, CDR3 DNA. The D gene is left open where the match is weak. Rows give clone size only sometimes, using once, few, many, or a class for an expanded clone.

abundance: NA
v_gene: TRBV14
j_gene: TRBJ1-3
d_gene: NA
CDR3aa: CASSQVSRRPLSGNTIYF
CDR3nt: TGTGCCAGCAGCCAAGTGTCCCGCAGGCCCCTCTCTGGAAACACCATATATTTT

abundance: few
v_gene: TRBV24-1
j_gene: TRBJ2-3
d_gene: NA
CDR3aa: CATSDGDYTTDTQYF
CDR3nt: TGTGCCACCAGTGATGGGGATTACACCACAGATACGCAGTATTTT

abundance: few
v_gene: TRBV12-3/TRBV12-4
j_gene: TRBJ2-3
d_gene: TRBD2
CDR3aa: CASSSNSGGRTDTQYF
CDR3nt: TGTGCCAGCAGTTCGAATAGCGGGGGGCGCACAGATACGCAGTATTTT

abundance: few
v_gene: TRBV29-1
j_gene: TRBJ2-7
d_gene: TRBD1
CDR3aa: CSVDTGTGSSYEQYF
CDR3nt: TGCAGCGTCGATACCGGGACAGGGAGTTCCTACGAGCAGTACTTC

abundance: few
v_gene: TRBV7-9
j_gene: TRBJ1-5
d_gene: TRBD1
CDR3aa: CASGTGLLSNQPQHF
CDR3nt: TGTGCCAGCGGGACAGGCCTATTGAGCAATCAGCCCCAGCATTTT

abundance: many
v_gene: TRBV3-1
j_gene: TRBJ2-5
d_gene: NA
CDR3aa: CASSQGYLRETQYF
CDR3nt: TGTGCCAGCAGCCAAGGCTATCTTCGCGAGACCCAGTACTTC

abundance: few
v_gene: TRBV12-3/TRBV12-4
j_gene: TRBJ1-3
d_gene: NA
CDR3aa: CASSFGSGGNTIYF
CDR3nt: TGTGCCAGCAGTTTTGGGTCTGGTGGGAACACCATATATTTT

abundance: many
v_gene: TRBV11-2
j_gene: TRBJ1-5
d_gene: NA
CDR3aa: CASTLGQPQHF
CDR3nt: TGTGCCAGCACCTTGGGACAGCCCCAGCATTTT

abundance: few
v_gene: TRBV7-8
j_gene: TRBJ1-1
d_gene: NA
CDR3aa: CASSSRGLGTEAFF
CDR3nt: TGTGCCAGCAGCTCCAGGGGTTTGGGAACTGAAGCTTTCTTT

abundance: NA
v_gene: TRBV21-1
j_gene: TRBJ2-7
d_gene: NA
CDR3aa: CASSRELAGQSYEQYF
CDR3nt: TGTGCCAGCAGCCGAGAACTAGCGGGACAGTCCTACGAGCAGTACTTC